Each of the 15 T cell receptor beta chains below was sequenced from the same sample in a study of control samples from healthy donors and cancer patients. Generated by immunoSEQ multiplex PCR, the TCRdb table keeps only in-frame clones and is missing some. The top ten hold about 3.2% of the sample, which has 130,000 to 150,000 clones, more than 85% seen once. Sequences were obtained from blood. The receptor set was obtained from a man aged 30 to 45 in good health.

V and J are TRBV27 and TRBJ1-2; no reliable D call. Germline CDR1 is MNHEY and CDR2 is SMNVEV (reference sequence). The CDR3 spans 14 residues. The V and J ends lost 2 bases and 0 bases respectively, with 7 bases between them. DNA for the CDR3: TGTGCCAGCAGTTTACGCGGAACTAACTATGGCTACACCTTC. It specifies CASSLRGTNYGYTF.

The chain has TRBV28 and TRBJ1-1; D gene ambiguous. The CDR3 is made up of 15 amino acids. Germline loops: CDR1 MDHEN, CDR2 SYDVKM. V was clipped by 2 bases and J by 4 bases, with 14 bases between them. Here the CDR3 reads CASSLTQVWGTEAFF. CDR3 bases: TGTGCCAGCAGTTTAACCCAGGTTTGGGGCACTGAAGCTTTCTTT.

This sequence joins TRBV24-1 and TRBJ1-5; D is uncertain. V lost 2 bases to trimming and J lost 5 bases, with 9 bases between them. Looked up from germline, CDR1 is KGHDR and CDR2 is SFDVKD. This CDR3 region has 14 residues. CDR3 loop: CATSDYTGDQPQHF. DNA of the CDR3: TGTGCCACCAGTGATTATACGGGAGATCAGCCCCAGCATTTT.

This chain uses TRBV5-1 with TRBJ2-3; perhaps TRBD2 as D (5 bases). This CDR3 has 13 residues. Trimming removed 3 bases at V and 1 base at J, with 6 bases between. CDR1 is SGHRS and CDR2 is YFSETQ in the germline V gene. The CDR3 DNA sequence: TGCGCCAGCAGCTCCGGGGGCACAGATACGCAGTATTTT. This sequence encodes CASSSGGTDTQYF.

The rearrangement uses TRBV6-4 and TRBJ2-1, with 7 bases that match TRBD2. With 3 bases clipped from V and 6 bases from J, the junction kept 2 bases outside the gene matches. Per the germline V gene, CDR1 is MRHNA and CDR2 is SNTAGT. This CDR3 has 13 residues. CDR3 in amino acids: CASSEERGNEQFF. The CDR3 region has the DNA TGTGCCAGCAGTGAAGAGCGGGGCAATGAGCAGTTCTTC.

CDR3 region: CASRSEGLGYTF. CDR3 DNA: TGTGCCAGCAGATCTGAGGGGCTTGGCTACACCTTC. The chain couples TRBV28 to TRBJ1-2; possible D gene TRBD1, 5 bases. The CDR3 length is 12 residues. Germline CDR1 and CDR2: MDHEN and SYDVKM. V shed 6 bases and J shed 7 bases, with 12 bases lying between them.

The chain uses TRBV9 and TRBJ1-4, with D tentatively TRBD1 (5 bases). V was cut by 3 bases and J by 4 bases, with 10 bases left in between. This CDR3 region has 14 residues. The germline gives CDR1 SGDLS, CDR2 YYNGEE. CDR3 protein: CASSDRDGNEKLFF. DNA of the CDR3: TGTGCCAGCAGCGACCGGGACGGTAATGAAAAACTGTTTTTT.

V usage is TRBV19 and J usage is TRBJ1-1; possible D gene TRBD1, 5 bases. The V end was cut by 4 bases, the J end by 4 bases, with 13 bases between. There are 14 residues in the CDR3. Germline V CDR1 and CDR2: LNHDA, SQIVND (reference sequence). The CDR3 loop reads CASSRAGWGTEAFF. In nucleotides, the CDR3 is TGTGCCAGTAGTAGGGCAGGGTGGGGCACTGAAGCTTTCTTT. Complete variable domain (other parts from reference TRBV19 and TRBJ1-1): DGGITQSPKYLFRKEGQNVTLSCEQNLNHDAMYWYRQDPGQGLRLIYYSQIVNDFQKGDIAEGYSVSREKKESFPLTVTSAQKNPTAFYLCASSRAGWGTEAFFGQGTRLTVV.

The J gene is TRBJ1-1, the V gene TRBV7-9, with a tentative D call TRBD1 (5 bases). The CDR3 extends over 13 amino acids. Germline CDR1 and CDR2: SEHNR and FQNEAQ (reference sequence). Trimming left V 6 bases short and J 2 bases short, with 10 bases between. CDR3 in amino acids: CASSPGANTEAFF. CDR3 nucleotides: TGTGCCAGCAGTCCCGGGGCCAACACTGAAGCTTTCTTT.

This clone was observed a handful of times. The chain joins TRBV13 to TRBJ2-7, with D possibly TRBD2 on 7 matching bases. The CDR3 spans 14 residues. CDR1 and CDR2 from the germline V gene are PRHDT and FYEKMQ (reference sequence). V shed 3 bases and J shed 0 bases, with 9 bases lying between them. The CDR3 sequence is CASSFRGGSYEQYF. The CDR3 DNA is TGTGCCAGCAGCTTTAGGGGGGGCTCCTACGAGCAGTACTTC. The entire variable domain, with the rest obtained from reference TRBV13 and TRBJ2-7, is as follows: AAGVIQSPRHLIKEKRETATLKCYPIPRHDTVYWYQQGPGQDPQFLISFYEKMQSDKGSIPDRFSAQQFSDYHSELNMSSLELGDSALYFCASSFRGGSYEQYFGPGTRLTVT.

This sequence joins TRBV9 and TRBJ2-3, with D perhaps given as TRBD1 or TRBD2 (5 bases each). V lost 0 bases and J 4 bases, leaving 12 bases between the germline ends. CDR3 length: 15 amino acids. Germline CDR1 is SGDLS and CDR2 is YYNGEE. The CDR3 spells CASSVASIRADTQYF. CDR3 nucleotide sequence: TGTGCCAGCAGCGTAGCTAGCATCAGGGCAGATACGCAGTATTTT.

V is TRBV6-1 and J is TRBJ2-7; TRBD2 matches at 8 bases. Losses at the gene ends were 0 bases for V and 2 bases for J; bases not matched to a gene: 3. Looked up from germline, CDR1 is MNHNS and CDR2 is SASEGT. The CDR3 is made up of 15 amino acids. CDR3 residues: CASSEAPSGPYEQYF. The CDR3 nucleotides read TGTGCCAGCAGTGAAGCCCCTAGCGGGCCCTACGAGCAGTACTTC.

The chain is built from TRBV28 and TRBJ1-2; D may be TRBD1 (6 bases). The ends were cut back, 3 bases at V and 5 bases at J, with 7 bases in the middle. Germline CDR1 and CDR2: MDHEN and SYDVKM. This CDR3 spans 12 amino acids. CDR3 loop: CASSLGHYGYTF. In nucleotides, the CDR3 is TGTGCCAGCAGTTTGGGACATTATGGCTACACCTTC.

The V call is TRBV25-1, the J call TRBJ1-2; D call uncertain. Trimming shortened V by 5 bases and J by 0 bases, and 4 bases separated the two germline ends. Germline loops: CDR1 MGHDK, CDR2 SYGVNS. The CDR3 consists of 12 residues. The CDR3, as DNA: TGTGCCAGCAGTAAGGCTAACTATGGCTACACCTTC. Encoded protein: CASSKANYGYTF.

The chain is built from TRBV5-4 and TRBJ2-1; D may be TRBD2 (6 bases). CDR1 SGHNT and CDR2 YYREEE come from the germline V gene (reference sequence). V was trimmed by 6 bases and J by 0 bases, leaving 10 bases between them. The CDR3 is made up of 14 amino acids. The CDR3 DNA sequence: TGTGCCAGCACAGCGGGCGTCTCCTACAATGAGCAGTTCTTC. Its protein is CASTAGVSYNEQFF.